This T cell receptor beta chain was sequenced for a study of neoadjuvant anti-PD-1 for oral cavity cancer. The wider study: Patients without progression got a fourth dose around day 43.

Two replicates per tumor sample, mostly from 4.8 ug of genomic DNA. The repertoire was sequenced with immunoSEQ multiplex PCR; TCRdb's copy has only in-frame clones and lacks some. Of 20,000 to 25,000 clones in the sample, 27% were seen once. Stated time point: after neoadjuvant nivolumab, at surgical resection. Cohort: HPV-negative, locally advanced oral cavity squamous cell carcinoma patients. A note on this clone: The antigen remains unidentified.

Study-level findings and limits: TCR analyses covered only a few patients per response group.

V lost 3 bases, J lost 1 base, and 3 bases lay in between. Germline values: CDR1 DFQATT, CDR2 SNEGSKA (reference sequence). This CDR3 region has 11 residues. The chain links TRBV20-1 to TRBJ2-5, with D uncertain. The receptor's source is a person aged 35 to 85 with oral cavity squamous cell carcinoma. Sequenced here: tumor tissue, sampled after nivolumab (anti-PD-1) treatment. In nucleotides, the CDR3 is TGCAGTGCTAGTTCCCAAGAGACCCAGTACTTC. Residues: CSASSQETQYF.